The entry that follows covers one TCR beta chain sequence. It has no known antigen specificity. No much larger clone is present one base from it, and per-base qualities are unavailable. Reading from cysteine to phenylalanine, the CDR3 counts 12 amino acids. Only the CDR3 DNA is retained, 36 bases long and in frame from the first base. The junction shows trimming of 6 bases on V and 6 bases on J, plus 10 bases between the germline ends. Library construction relied on the immunoSEQ multiplex PCR assay. TCRdb holds this immuneACCESS table with in-frame rearrangements only. Some clones are missing; in checked studies, unresolved V genes explain under half, and the rest has no known cause. Recorded for this sample are some 140,000 clones; about 95% of them occurred a single time. Clones ranked in the top ten supply approximately 14% of the sample. The data belong to a study of control samples from healthy donors and cancer patients (TCRdb year 2020).

The sequence is built from TRBV12-3 or TRBV12-4 and TRBJ2-3; 6 matching bases give a weak D call of TRBD2. This TCR was sampled from a man aged 55-75 years with colorectal cancer. The sample comprised PBMCs. The bases are TGTGCCAGCAGGGGACTTTCTGATACGCAGTATTTT. Its coded protein is CASRGLSDTQYF.